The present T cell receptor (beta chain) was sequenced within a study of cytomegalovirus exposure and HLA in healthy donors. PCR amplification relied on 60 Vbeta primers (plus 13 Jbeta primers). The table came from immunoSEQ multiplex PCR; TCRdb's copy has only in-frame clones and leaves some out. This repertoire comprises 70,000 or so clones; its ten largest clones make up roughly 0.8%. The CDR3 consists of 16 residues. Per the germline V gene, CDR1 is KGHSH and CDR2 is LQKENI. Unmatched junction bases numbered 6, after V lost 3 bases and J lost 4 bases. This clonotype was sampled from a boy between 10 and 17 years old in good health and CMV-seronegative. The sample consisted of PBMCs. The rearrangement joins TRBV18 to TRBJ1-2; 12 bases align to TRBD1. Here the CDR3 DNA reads TGTGCCAGCTCACCCCCGGGGACAGGGGGCGTCTATGGCTACACCTTC. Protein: CASSPPGTGGVYGYTF.